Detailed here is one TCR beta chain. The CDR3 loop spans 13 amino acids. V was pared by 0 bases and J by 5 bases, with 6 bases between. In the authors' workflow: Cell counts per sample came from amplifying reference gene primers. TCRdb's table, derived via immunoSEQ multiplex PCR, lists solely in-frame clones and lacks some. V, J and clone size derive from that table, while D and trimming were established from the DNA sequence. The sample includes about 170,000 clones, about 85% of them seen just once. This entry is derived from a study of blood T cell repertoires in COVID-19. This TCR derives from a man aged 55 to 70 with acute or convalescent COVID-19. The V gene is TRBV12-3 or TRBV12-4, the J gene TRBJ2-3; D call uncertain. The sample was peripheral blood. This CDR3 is CASSLAQVDTQYF. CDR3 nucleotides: TGTGCCAGCAGTTTAGCGCAGGTAGATACGCAGTATTTT.